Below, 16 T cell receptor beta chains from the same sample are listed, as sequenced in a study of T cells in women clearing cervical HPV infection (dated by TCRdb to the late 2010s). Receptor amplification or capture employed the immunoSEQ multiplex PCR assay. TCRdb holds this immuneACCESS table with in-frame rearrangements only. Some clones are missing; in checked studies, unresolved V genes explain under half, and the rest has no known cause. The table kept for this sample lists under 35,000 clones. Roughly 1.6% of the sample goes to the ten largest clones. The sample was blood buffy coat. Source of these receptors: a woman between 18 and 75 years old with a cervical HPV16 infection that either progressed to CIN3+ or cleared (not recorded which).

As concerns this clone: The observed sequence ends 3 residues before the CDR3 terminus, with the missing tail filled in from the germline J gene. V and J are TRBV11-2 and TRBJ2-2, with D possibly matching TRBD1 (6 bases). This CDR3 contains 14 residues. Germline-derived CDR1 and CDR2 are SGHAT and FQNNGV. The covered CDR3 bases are TGTGCCAGCACCCAGAACTTCAGGGGTTCACCG. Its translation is CASTQNFRGSP. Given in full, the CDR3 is CASTQNFRGSPLFF.

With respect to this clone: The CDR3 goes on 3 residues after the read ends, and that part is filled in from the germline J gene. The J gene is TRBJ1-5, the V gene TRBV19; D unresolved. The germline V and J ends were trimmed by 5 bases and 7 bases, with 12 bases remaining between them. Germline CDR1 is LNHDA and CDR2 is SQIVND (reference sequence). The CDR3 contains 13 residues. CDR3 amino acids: CASSPQTEQPQHF. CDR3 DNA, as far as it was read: TGTGCCAGTAGTCCACAGACGGAACAGCCC.

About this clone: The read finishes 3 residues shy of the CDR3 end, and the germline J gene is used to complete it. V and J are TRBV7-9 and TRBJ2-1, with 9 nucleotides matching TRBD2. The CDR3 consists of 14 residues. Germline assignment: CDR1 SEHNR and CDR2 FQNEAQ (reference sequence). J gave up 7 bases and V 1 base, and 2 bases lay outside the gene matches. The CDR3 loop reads CASSLGGGGNEQFF. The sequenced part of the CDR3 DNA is TGTGCCAGCAGCTTAGGCGGGGGGGGGAATGAG.

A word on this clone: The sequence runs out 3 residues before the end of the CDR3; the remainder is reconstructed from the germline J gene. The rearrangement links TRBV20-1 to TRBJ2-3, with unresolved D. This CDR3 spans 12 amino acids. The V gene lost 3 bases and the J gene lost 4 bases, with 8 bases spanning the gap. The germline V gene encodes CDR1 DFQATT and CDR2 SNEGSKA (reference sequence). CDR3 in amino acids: CSARFGPDTQYF. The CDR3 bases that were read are TGCAGTGCTAGGTTTGGGCCAGATACG.

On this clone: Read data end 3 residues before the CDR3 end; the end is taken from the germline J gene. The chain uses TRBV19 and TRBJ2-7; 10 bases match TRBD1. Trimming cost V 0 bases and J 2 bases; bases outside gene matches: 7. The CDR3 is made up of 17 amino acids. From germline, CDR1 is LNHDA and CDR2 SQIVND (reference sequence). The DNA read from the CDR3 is TGTGCCAGTAGTATAGATCGAGGCGGGACAGGGGCCTACGAG. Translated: CASSIDRGGTGAYE. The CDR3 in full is CASSIDRGGTGAYEQYF. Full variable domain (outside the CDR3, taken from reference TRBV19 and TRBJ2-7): DGGITQSPKYLFRKEGQNVTLSCEQNLNHDAMYWYRQDPGQGLRLIYYSQIVNDFQKGDIAEGYSVSREKKESFPLTVTSAQKNPTAFYLCASSIDRGGTGAYEQYFGPGTRLTVT.

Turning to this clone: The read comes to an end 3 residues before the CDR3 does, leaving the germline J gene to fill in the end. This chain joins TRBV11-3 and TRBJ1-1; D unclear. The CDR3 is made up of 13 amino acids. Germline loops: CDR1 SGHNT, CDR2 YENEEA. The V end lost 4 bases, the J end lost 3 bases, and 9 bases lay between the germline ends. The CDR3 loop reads CASSWPRDTEAFF. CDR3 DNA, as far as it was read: TGTGCCAGCAGCTGGCCCCGGGACACTGAA.

The sequenced CDR3 bases are TGTGCCAGCAGTTTGACGACAGAGCTCTACGAG. This gives the protein CASSLTTELYE. From start to end, the CDR3 is CASSLTTELYEQYF. The chain joins TRBV28 to TRBJ2-7, with D perhaps TRBD1 (5 bases). With the read ending 3 residues before the CDR3 end, the germline J gene is used to fill in that end. The CDR3 is made up of 14 amino acids. Between the trimmed V and J ends, which lost 3 bases and 3 bases, there was a span of 12 bases. The germline gives CDR1 MDHEN, CDR2 SYDVKM.

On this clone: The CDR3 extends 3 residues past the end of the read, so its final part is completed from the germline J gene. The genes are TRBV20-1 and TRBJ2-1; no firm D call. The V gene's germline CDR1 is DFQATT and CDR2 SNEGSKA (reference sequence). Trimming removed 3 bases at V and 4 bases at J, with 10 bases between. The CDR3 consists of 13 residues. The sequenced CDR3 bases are TGCAGTGCTAGCAGGTTAGGTTACAATGAG. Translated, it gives CSASRLGYNE. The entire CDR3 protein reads CSASRLGYNEQFF.

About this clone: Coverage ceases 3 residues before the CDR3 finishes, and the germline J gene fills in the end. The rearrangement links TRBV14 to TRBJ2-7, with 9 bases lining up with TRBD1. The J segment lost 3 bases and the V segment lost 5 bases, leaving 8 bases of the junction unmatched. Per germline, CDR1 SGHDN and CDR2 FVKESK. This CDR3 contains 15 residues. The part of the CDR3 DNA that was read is TGTGCCAGCAGCTCCACGCTGGGACAGGGCTACGAG. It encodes CASSSTLGQGYE. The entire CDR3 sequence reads CASSSTLGQGYEQYF.

The CDR3 region is CASSLNAGSAGGYTF. CDR3 bases read: TGTGCCAGCAGCTTGAATGCAGGGTCGGCCGGTGGC. This sequence joins TRBV5-4 and TRBJ1-2; TRBD1 is a possible D gene (5 bases). The read is 3 residues too short to cover the CDR3 end, so that end is filled in from the germline J gene. The CDR3 loop spans 15 amino acids. Germline V gene lookup returns CDR1 SGHNT and CDR2 YYREEE (reference sequence). V lost 1 base and J 7 bases, leaving 17 bases between the germline ends.

The covered CDR3 bases are TGTGCCAGCAGTGAAGGGACTAGCGGGACTTTCACAGATACG. It translates to CASSEGTSGTFTDT. The entire CDR3 reads CASSEGTSGTFTDTQYF. The J gene is TRBJ2-3, the V gene TRBV6-1, with 12 bases lining up with TRBD2. The read ends 3 residues shy of where the CDR3 ends; the end is completed using the germline J gene. Germline CDR1 reads MNHNS; CDR2 reads SASEGT. This CDR3 has 17 residues. The V gene end was trimmed by 1 base and the J gene end by 2 bases; junction bases not matched to a gene: 4.

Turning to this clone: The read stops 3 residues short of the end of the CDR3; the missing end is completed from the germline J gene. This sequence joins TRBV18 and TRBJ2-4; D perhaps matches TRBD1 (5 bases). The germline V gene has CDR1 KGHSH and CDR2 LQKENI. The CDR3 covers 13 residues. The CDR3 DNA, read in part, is TGTGCCAGCTCACCAGAGGCAGGGTATGGT. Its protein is CASSPEAGYG. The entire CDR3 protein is CASSPEAGYGQYF.

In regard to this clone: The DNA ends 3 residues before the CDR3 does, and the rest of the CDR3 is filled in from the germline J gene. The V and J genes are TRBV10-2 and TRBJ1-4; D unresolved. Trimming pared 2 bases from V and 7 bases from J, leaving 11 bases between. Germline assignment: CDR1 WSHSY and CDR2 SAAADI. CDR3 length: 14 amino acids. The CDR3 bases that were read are TGCGCCAGCAGTGAGGGCTGGGCCCCTGAAAAA. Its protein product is CASSEGWAPEK. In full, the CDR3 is CASSEGWAPEKLFF.

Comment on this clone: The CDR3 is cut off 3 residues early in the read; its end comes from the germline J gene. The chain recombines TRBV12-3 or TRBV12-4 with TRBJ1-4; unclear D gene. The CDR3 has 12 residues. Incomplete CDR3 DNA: TGTGCCAGCAGAGGGCCTCCACGAGAA. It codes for CASRGPPRE. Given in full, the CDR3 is CASRGPPRELFF.

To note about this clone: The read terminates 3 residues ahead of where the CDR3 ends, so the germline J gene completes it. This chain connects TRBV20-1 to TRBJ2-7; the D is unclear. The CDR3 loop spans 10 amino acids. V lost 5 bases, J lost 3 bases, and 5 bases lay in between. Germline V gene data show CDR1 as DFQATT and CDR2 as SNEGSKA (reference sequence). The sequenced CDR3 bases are TGCAGTGCTCAACTCTACGAG. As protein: CSAQLYE. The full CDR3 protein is CSAQLYEQYF.

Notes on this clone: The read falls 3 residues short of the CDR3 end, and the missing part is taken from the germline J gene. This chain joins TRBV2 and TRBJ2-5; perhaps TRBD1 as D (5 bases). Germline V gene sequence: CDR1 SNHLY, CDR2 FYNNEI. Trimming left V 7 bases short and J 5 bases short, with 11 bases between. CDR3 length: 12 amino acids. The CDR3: CASKGVPETQYF. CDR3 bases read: TGTGCCAGCAAAGGGGTACCGGAGACC.